Presented here are 6 T cell receptor beta chains from one specimen sequenced in a study of preoperative IRX-2 immunotherapy in early breast cancer. The repertoire was sequenced with immunoSEQ multiplex PCR; TCRdb's copy has only in-frame clones and lacks some. This sample has about 98,000 clones, with just over 85% found just once. The treatment here: preoperative locoregional IRX-2 cytokine immunotherapy. The sequenced sample was tumor tissue, obtained after IRX-2 immunotherapy. The receptors were gathered from a human donor with breast cancer.

V gene TRBV19 combines with J gene TRBJ1-5, with 8 positions matching TRBD1. After removal of 6 bases from V and 6 bases from J, the junction contained 13 bases not matched to a gene. The length of the CDR3 is 16 residues. In germline, CDR1 is LNHDA, CDR2 SQIVND (reference sequence). The CDR3 loop reads CASRNHDRGRSQPQHF. CDR3 DNA: TGTGCCAGTAGGAACCACGACAGGGGTAGGAGTCAGCCCCAGCATTTT. The full variable domain, completed using reference TRBV19 and TRBJ1-5, is DGGITQSPKYLFRKEGQNVTLSCEQNLNHDAMYWYRQDPGQGLRLIYYSQIVNDFQKGDIAEGYSVSREKKESFPLTVTSAQKNPTAFYLCASRNHDRGRSQPQHFGDGTRLSIL.

About this clone itself: One junction end disagrees with the germline gene, perhaps due to a read error. V and J are TRBV28 and TRBJ2-7; D is undetermined. Germline V lookup: CDR1 MDHEN, CDR2 SYDVKM. This CDR3 has 13 amino acids. CDR3 amino acids: CASSVEYSHEQYF. CDR3 coding DNA: TGTGCCAGCAGCGTTGAGTACTCCCACGAGCAGTACTTC.

The CDR3 protein is CAISEEVNEQYF. The sequenced part of the CDR3 DNA is TGTGCCATCAGTGAGGAGGTTAACGAGCAGTAC. The chain carries TRBV10-3 and TRBJ2-7; D not resolved. The CDR3 end lies 1 residue beyond the end of the read and is filled in from the germline J gene. V dropped 2 bases and J dropped 5 bases, with 7 bases sitting between them. Per germline, CDR1 ENHRY and CDR2 SYGVKD. This CDR3 spans 12 amino acids.

This chain connects TRBV28 to TRBJ1-5; D remains ambiguous. There are 15 residues in the CDR3. Per germline, CDR1 MDHEN and CDR2 SYDVKM. V lost 4 bases and J lost 0, with 10 bases in between. The chain's CDR3 is CASSSTTVSNQPQHF. In DNA form, the CDR3 reads TGTGCCAGCAGTTCCACGACGGTTAGCAATCAGCCCCAGCATTTT.

Only a few counts were recorded for this clone. One end of the junction varies from germline; a read error may be responsible. The genes are TRBV6-8 and TRBJ2-1; TRBD2 aligns across 13 bases. Germline CDR1 reads MNHGY; CDR2 reads SAAAGT. The CDR3 has 15 residues. The CDR3 region is CAISWTSGSSNEQFF. Here the CDR3 DNA reads TGTGCCATCAGTTGGACTAGCGGGAGTTCGAATGAGCAGTTCTTC.

V gene TRBV6-8 combines with J gene TRBJ1-2; D remains ambiguous. The CDR3 has 13 amino acids. V was trimmed by 2 bases and J by 8 bases, leaving 12 bases between them. Germline CDR1 MNHGY, CDR2 SAAAGT. CDR3 protein: CASSYRPKLGYTF. In DNA form, the CDR3 reads TGTGCCAGCAGTTACCGGCCTAAGTTAGGCTACACCTTC.